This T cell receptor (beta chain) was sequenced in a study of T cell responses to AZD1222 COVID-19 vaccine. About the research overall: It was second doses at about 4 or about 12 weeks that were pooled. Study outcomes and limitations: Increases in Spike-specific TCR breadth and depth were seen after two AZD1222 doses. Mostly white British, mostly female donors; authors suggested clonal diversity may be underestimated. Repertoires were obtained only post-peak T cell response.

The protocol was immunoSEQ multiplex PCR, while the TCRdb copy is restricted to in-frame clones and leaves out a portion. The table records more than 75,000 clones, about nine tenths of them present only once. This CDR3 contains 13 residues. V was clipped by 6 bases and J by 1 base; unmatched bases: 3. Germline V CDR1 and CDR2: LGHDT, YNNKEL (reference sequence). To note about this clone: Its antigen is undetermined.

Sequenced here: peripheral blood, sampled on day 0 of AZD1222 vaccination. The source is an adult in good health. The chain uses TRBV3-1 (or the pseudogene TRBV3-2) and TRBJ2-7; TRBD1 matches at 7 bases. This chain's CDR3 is CASRVQGSYEQYF. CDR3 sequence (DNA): TGTGCCAGCAGGGTACAGGGGTCCTACGAGCAGTACTTC.